The rows below give T cell receptor beta chains drawn from one sample of a study of blood T cell repertoires in COVID-19. Libraries were prepared by immunoSEQ multiplex PCR; TCRdb keeps only in-frame clonotypes and omits some of them. The data show under 110,000 clones, 70% to 75% seen once. Material: peripheral blood. The receptors here all came from a human donor with acute or convalescent COVID-19. The donor label of this sample is uncertain. The CDR3 runs from the conserved cysteine through the conserved F or W. D genes are given only for firm matches. Size values are once, few and many counts, or a class for expanded clones, and some rows have none.

d_call	clone_size	v_call	j_call	cdr3_aa	cdr3_nt
-	-	TRBV5-5	TRBJ2-2	CASSLAASQTGELFF	TGTGCCAGCAGCTTGGCCGCCTCCCAGACCGGGGAGCTGTTTTTT
-	few	TRBV11-2	TRBJ1-5	CASSVEVAGQPQHF	TGTGCCAGCAGCGTAGAGGTAGCGGGTCAGCCCCAGCATTTT
-	-	TRBV6-5	TRBJ1-1	CASSYAVSGADTEAFF	TGTGCCAGCAGTTATGCAGTTTCAGGGGCGGACACTGAAGCTTTCTTT
-	once	TRBV12-3/TRBV12-4	TRBJ1-5	CASSGANQPQHF	TGTGCCAGCTCAGGGGCCAATCAGCCCCAGCATTTT
-	once	TRBV18	TRBJ1-2	CASSPEGTRGYTF	TGTGCCAGCTCACCAGAGGGGACTCGAGGCTACACCTTC
-	-	TRBV6-5	TRBJ2-1	CASSTGRGPYNEQFF	TGTGCCAGCAGTACCGGCAGGGGCCCCTACAATGAGCAGTTCTTC
TRBD1	-	TRBV4-1	TRBJ2-5	CASSRTGTGVEETQYF	TGCGCCAGCAGCCGAACCGGGACAGGGGTGGAAGAGACCCAGTACTTC
-	-	TRBV6-5	TRBJ2-7	CASSYSAASNYEQYF	TGTGCCAGCAGTTACTCCGCGGCAAGTAACTACGAGCAGTACTTC
-	-	TRBV11-2	TRBJ2-3	CASSPLGGHTDTQYF	TGTGCCAGCAGCCCACTCGGGGGGCACACAGATACGCAGTATTTT
-	few	TRBV19	TRBJ1-1	CASSIVADTEAFF	TGTGCCAGTAGTATAGTAGCAGACACTGAAGCTTTCTTT
-	few	TRBV2	TRBJ1-2	CASNGGRLYGYTF	TGTGCCAGCAATGGGGGCAGGCTCTATGGCTACACCTTC
-	-	TRBV20-1	TRBJ2-7	CSARAGYEQYF	TGCAGTGCTAGAGCGGGGTACGAGCAGTACTTC
-	-	TRBV5-6	TRBJ1-5	CASSLAGAGNQPQHF	TGTGCCAGCAGCTTGGCAGGAGCGGGCAATCAGCCCCAGCATTTT
-	-	TRBV4-1	TRBJ2-3	CASSQDRSSGGASTDTQYF	TGCGCCAGCAGCCAAGATCGATCGAGTGGGGGGGCTAGCACAGATACGCAGTATTTT